This T cell receptor beta chain was profiled in a study of T cells in Graves' hyperthyroidism and ophthalmopathy. Turning to this clonotype: Since a much larger clone is just one base distant, this may be a read error.

Authors of the study amplified TCR beta CDR3 regions from RNA transcripts. TCR CDR3 regions were first amplified by RT-PCR with HTBI primers. Each CDR3 protein gets one entry after TCRdb re-called the multiplex PCR reads with MiXCR. The data show around 240,000 distinct CDR3 sequences, more than 14% seen once. The hyperthyroidism patients had all been newly diagnosed, and their disease duration was under 2 months. Their ages ranged from 18 to 65 years. Progressors' blood was drawn at hyperthyroidism diagnosis, before ophthalmopathy symptoms. The sample was blood. The clonotype originates from a woman aged 35 to 49 with Graves' hyperthyroidism that later progressed to Graves' ophthalmopathy.

The CDR3 bases are TGTGCCAGCAGCTTGGCCAACCGCGGGGCCGAAGAGACCCAGTACTTC. It specifies CASSLANRGAEETQYF. This rearrangement joins TRBV7-6 to TRBJ2-5, with D maybe TRBD2 (6 bases). The length of the CDR3 is 16 residues. The germline V gene has CDR1 SGHVS and CDR2 FNYEAQ. V lost 3 bases and J 3 bases, leaving 17 bases between the germline ends.